This T cell receptor beta chain was obtained from a study of shared clonotypes between healthy human individuals. The CDR3 extends over 13 amino acids. The V gene's germline CDR1 is SGHRS and CDR2 YFSETQ. Deletions cut 6 bases from V and 6 bases from J, with 15 bases between. Per the study methods: Quality scores were absent from the junction-only immunoSEQ sequences, so filtering differed. Sequencing used immunoSEQ multiplex PCR; TCRdb keeps in-frame clones, though not all of them. V and J calls and clone size come straight from that table; D and trimming were deduced from the DNA. The sample includes under 1,100,000 clones, roughly 80% seen only once; the top ten take roughly 1.4%. CD45RA+ naive and CD45RA-negative memory subsets were separated from CD4+ cells. For this clone: The antigen remains undetermined.

Points from the study as a whole: Generally, naive subsets came out with larger estimated richness than memory subsets. For naive CD4 cells, roughly 5% of clonotypes were shared across a handful of donors.

The sample consisted of memory CD4+ T cells sorted from blood. As for subset: CD45RA-negative fraction. This clonotype originated in a young man in good health. The chain couples TRBV5-1 to TRBJ1-1; the D is unclear. For the CDR3, the DNA is TGCGCCAGCACCGGACTCAACGAACCTGAAGCTTTCTTT. Its protein product is CASTGLNEPEAFF.